Listed below are T cell receptor beta chains from one sample, sequenced in a study of CD8+ T cells in alopecia areata. TCRdb's table, derived via immunoSEQ multiplex PCR, lists solely in-frame clones and lacks some. The sample has about 190,000 clones; 50% to 75% are singletons. The material sequenced was CD4+ T cells sorted from blood, taken at week 0. The receptors originated from a human donor with alopecia areata. Both conserved end residues are part of each CDR3. The order of the fields is V gene, clone size, J gene, D gene, CDR3 protein, CDR3 DNA. The D gene is left open where the match is weak. Part of the rows lack a size; the others show once, few, many or a class for expanded clones.

v_call: TRBV14; clone_size: NA; j_call: TRBJ1-6; d_call: NA; cdr3_aa: CASSQDDLHRLNSPLHF; cdr3_nt: TGTGCCAGCAGCCAAGATGATCTTCACAGGTTAAATTCACCCCTCCACTTT
v_call: TRBV9; clone_size: few; j_call: TRBJ1-1; d_call: NA; cdr3_aa: CASSAQTLNTEAFF; cdr3_nt: TGTGCCAGCAGCGCTCAGACCTTGAACACTGAAGCTTTCTTT
v_call: TRBV29-1; clone_size: NA; j_call: TRBJ2-1; d_call: TRBD2; cdr3_aa: CSVERAGDNEQFF; cdr3_nt: TGCAGCGTTGAACGCGCGGGGGACAATGAGCAGTTCTTC
v_call: TRBV11-2; clone_size: few; j_call: TRBJ2-5; d_call: TRBD2; cdr3_aa: CASSSGLAETQYF; cdr3_nt: TGTGCCAGCAGCTCGGGACTAGCGGAGACCCAGTACTTC
v_call: TRBV6-1; clone_size: NA; j_call: TRBJ1-1; d_call: TRBD1; cdr3_aa: CASIWGTGSNTEAFF; cdr3_nt: TGTGCCAGCATTTGGGGGACAGGGTCGAACACTGAAGCTTTCTTT
v_call: TRBV30; clone_size: few; j_call: TRBJ1-5; d_call: TRBD1; cdr3_aa: CAWTGQPNQPQHF; cdr3_nt: TGTGCCTGGACGGGACAGCCCAATCAGCCCCAGCATTTT
v_call: TRBV7-8; clone_size: NA; j_call: TRBJ2-7; d_call: NA; cdr3_aa: CASSLEAATLEQYF; cdr3_nt: TGTGCCAGCAGCTTAGAGGCGGCCACCTTGGAGCAGTACTTC
v_call: TRBV29-1; clone_size: NA; j_call: TRBJ2-3; d_call: TRBD1; cdr3_aa: CSAEEQGAAQYF; cdr3_nt: TGCAGCGCCGAAGAACAGGGGGCGGCGCAGTATTTT
v_call: TRBV30; clone_size: NA; j_call: TRBJ1-3; d_call: NA; cdr3_aa: CAWTPAGGNTIYF; cdr3_nt: TGTGCCTGGACCCCAGCGGGTGGAAACACCATATATTTT
v_call: TRBV4-1; clone_size: NA; j_call: TRBJ2-5; d_call: NA; cdr3_aa: CASSQAEQETQYF; cdr3_nt: TGCGCCAGCAGCCAAGCGGAACAAGAGACCCAGTACTTC